Listed below are T cell receptor beta chains from one sample, sequenced in a study of T cells after yellow fever vaccination. Using its own MiXCR run on the 5' RACE reads, TCRdb lists one record per CDR3 protein. Seen here are about 340,000 distinct CDR3 sequences, 3% to 4.5% observed once, and the top ten hold about 24%. Sequenced here: PBMCs, sampled 5 days after the yellow fever booster vaccination. The receptors were gathered from a man between 18 and 35 years old who received the YFV17D yellow fever vaccine. Each CDR3 is given without its conserved first and last residue. Each record gives: clone size, D gene, J gene, V gene, CDR3 length, CDR3 protein. The D gene is left open where the match is weak. Some rows have no size entry. The others give once, few or many, or a class for an expanded clone.

abundance: .
d_gene: .
j_gene: TRBJ2-5
v_gene: TRBV25-1
len: 10
CDR3aa: ASTSGAAPQY

abundance: many
d_gene: TRBD2
j_gene: TRBJ2-1
v_gene: TRBV5-5
len: 13
CDR3aa: ASSLRTSGGGEQF

abundance: .
d_gene: .
j_gene: TRBJ2-1
v_gene: TRBV2
len: 11
CDR3aa: ASSADRENEQF

abundance: many
d_gene: TRBD1
j_gene: TRBJ1-1
v_gene: TRBV5-1
len: 15
CDR3aa: ASSFGTGDYMNTEAF

abundance: many
d_gene: .
j_gene: TRBJ1-5
v_gene: TRBV27
len: 13
CDR3aa: ASSPGRISRQPQH

abundance: .
d_gene: TRBD1
j_gene: TRBJ1-2
v_gene: TRBV5-6
len: 13
CDR3aa: ASSPGTGQLYGYT

abundance: few
d_gene: .
j_gene: TRBJ1-1
v_gene: TRBV4-1
len: 12
CDR3aa: ASSLQRVNTEAF

abundance: .
d_gene: TRBD2
j_gene: TRBJ2-3
v_gene: TRBV7-3
len: 17
CDR3aa: ASSPRIFGSGKRTDTQY

abundance: few
d_gene: .
j_gene: TRBJ2-5
v_gene: TRBV10-2
len: 14
CDR3aa: ASSESQGRGQETQY

abundance: many
d_gene: .
j_gene: TRBJ1-1
v_gene: TRBV5-4
len: 9
CDR3aa: ASSPGWGAF

abundance: many
d_gene: TRBD1
j_gene: TRBJ1-5
v_gene: TRBV10-3
len: 12
CDR3aa: AISESGTDQPQH

abundance: many
d_gene: TRBD2
j_gene: TRBJ2-3
v_gene: TRBV9
len: 11
CDR3aa: ASSGTSRDTQY

abundance: few
d_gene: .
j_gene: TRBJ1-3
v_gene: TRBV10-3
len: 13
CDR3aa: AISEQGLYGNTIY

abundance: few
d_gene: .
j_gene: TRBJ2-5
v_gene: TRBV12-3/TRBV12-4
len: 12
CDR3aa: ASSFQAGQETQY

abundance: few
d_gene: .
j_gene: TRBJ1-6
v_gene: TRBV25-1
len: 11
CDR3aa: ASSRTTTSPLH

abundance: many
d_gene: .
j_gene: TRBJ1-6
v_gene: TRBV20-1
len: 12
CDR3aa: SAIQSSYNSPLH

abundance: few
d_gene: .
j_gene: TRBJ2-3
v_gene: TRBV7-2
len: 12
CDR3aa: ASSQTRSPGTQY

abundance: few
d_gene: .
j_gene: TRBJ1-3
v_gene: TRBV20-1
len: 12
CDR3aa: SASQSGPGNTIY

abundance: many
d_gene: TRBD1
j_gene: TRBJ1-1
v_gene: TRBV10-3
len: 13
CDR3aa: AISEPGQGGTEAF

abundance: many
d_gene: TRBD1
j_gene: TRBJ2-7
v_gene: TRBV19
len: 13
CDR3aa: ASSMDSGQLYEQY

abundance: many
d_gene: .
j_gene: TRBJ1-6
v_gene: TRBV7-9
len: 10
CDR3aa: ASSFEDSPLH

abundance: few
d_gene: TRBD1
j_gene: TRBJ2-6
v_gene: TRBV20-1
len: 13
CDR3aa: SATTGGAGANVLT

abundance: .
d_gene: TRBD2
j_gene: TRBJ2-1
v_gene: TRBV6-2/TRBV6-3
len: 16
CDR3aa: ASSYDGRSGGAHNEQF

abundance: many
d_gene: TRBD1
j_gene: TRBJ1-2
v_gene: TRBV7-3
len: 11
CDR3aa: ASSTGTGGGYT

abundance: few
d_gene: .
j_gene: TRBJ1-3
v_gene: TRBV9
len: 14
CDR3aa: ASSVAPDSPGNTIY

abundance: few
d_gene: .
j_gene: TRBJ1-2
v_gene: TRBV28
len: 9
CDR3aa: ASSFWGGYT

abundance: many
d_gene: .
j_gene: TRBJ2-5
v_gene: TRBV7-2
len: 9
CDR3aa: ASRSGETQY

abundance: few
d_gene: TRBD1
j_gene: TRBJ1-3
v_gene: TRBV20-1
len: 12
CDR3aa: SARDDRVGNTIY

abundance: few
d_gene: TRBD1
j_gene: TRBJ1-5
v_gene: TRBV5-4
len: 11
CDR3aa: ASSWDRSQPQH

abundance: few
d_gene: .
j_gene: TRBJ1-1
v_gene: TRBV7-9
len: 12
CDR3aa: ASSFSTANTEAF

abundance: many
d_gene: TRBD2
j_gene: TRBJ2-5
v_gene: TRBV19
len: 14
CDR3aa: ASSIRSGGPWETQY

abundance: .
d_gene: .
j_gene: TRBJ1-1
v_gene: TRBV5-1
len: 11
CDR3aa: ASSLWQSTEAF

abundance: few
d_gene: TRBD1
j_gene: TRBJ1-3
v_gene: TRBV4-3
len: 14
CDR3aa: ASSPKFGTGDTTIY

abundance: many
d_gene: .
j_gene: TRBJ2-3
v_gene: TRBV9
len: 12
CDR3aa: ASSVRVSTDTQY

abundance: few
d_gene: .
j_gene: TRBJ2-1
v_gene: TRBV6-6
len: 8
CDR3aa: ASMKDEQF

abundance: .
d_gene: .
j_gene: TRBJ2-5
v_gene: TRBV27
len: 14
CDR3aa: ASSLHLGGGKGTQY

abundance: few
d_gene: .
j_gene: TRBJ1-4
v_gene: TRBV11-2
len: 12
CDR3aa: ASSFARTDEKLF